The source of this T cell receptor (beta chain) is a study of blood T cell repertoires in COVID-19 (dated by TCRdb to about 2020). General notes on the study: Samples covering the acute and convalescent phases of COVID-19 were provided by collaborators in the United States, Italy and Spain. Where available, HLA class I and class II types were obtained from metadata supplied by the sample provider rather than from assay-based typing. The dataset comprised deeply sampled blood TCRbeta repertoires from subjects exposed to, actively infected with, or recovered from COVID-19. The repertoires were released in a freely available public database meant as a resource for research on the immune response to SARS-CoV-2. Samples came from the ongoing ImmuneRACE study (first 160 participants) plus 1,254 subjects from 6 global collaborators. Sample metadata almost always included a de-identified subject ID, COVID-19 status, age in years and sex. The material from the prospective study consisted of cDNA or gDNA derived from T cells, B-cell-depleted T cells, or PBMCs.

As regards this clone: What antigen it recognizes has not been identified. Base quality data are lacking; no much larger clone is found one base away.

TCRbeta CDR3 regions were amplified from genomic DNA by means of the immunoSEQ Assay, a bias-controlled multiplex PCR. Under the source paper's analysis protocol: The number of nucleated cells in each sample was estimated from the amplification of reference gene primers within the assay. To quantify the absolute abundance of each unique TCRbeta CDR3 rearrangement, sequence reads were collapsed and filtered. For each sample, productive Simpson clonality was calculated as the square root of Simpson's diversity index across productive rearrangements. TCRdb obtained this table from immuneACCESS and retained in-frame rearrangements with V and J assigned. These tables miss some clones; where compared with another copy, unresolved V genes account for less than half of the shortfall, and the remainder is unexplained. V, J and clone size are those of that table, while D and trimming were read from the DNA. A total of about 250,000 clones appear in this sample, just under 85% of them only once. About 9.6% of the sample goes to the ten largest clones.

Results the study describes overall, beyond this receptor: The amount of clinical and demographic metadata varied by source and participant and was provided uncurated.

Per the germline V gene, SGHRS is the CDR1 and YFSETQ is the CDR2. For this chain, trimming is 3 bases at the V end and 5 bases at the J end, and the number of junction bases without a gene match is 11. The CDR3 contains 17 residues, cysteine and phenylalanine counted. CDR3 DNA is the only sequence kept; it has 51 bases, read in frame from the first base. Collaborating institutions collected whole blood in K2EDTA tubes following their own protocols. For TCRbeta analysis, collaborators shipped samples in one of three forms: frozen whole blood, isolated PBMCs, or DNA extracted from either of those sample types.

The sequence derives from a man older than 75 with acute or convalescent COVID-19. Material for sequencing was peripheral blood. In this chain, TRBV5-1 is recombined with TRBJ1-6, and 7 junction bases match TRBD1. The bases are TGCGCCAGCAGCTCCCGGGACAGATCTCTCCATAATTCACCCCTCCACTTT. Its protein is CASSSRDRSLHNSPLHF.